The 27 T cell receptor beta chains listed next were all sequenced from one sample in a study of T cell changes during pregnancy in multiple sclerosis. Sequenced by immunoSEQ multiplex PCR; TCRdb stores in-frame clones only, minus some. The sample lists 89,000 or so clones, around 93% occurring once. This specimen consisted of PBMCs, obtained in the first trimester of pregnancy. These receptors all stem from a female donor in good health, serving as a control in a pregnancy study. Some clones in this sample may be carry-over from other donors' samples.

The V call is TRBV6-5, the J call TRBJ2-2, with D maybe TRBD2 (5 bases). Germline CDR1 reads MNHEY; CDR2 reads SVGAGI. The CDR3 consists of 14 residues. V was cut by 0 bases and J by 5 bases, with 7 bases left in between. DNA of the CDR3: TGTGCCAGCAGTTACTCGACGGGAACCGGGGAGCTGTTTTTT. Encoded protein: CASSYSTGTGELFF.

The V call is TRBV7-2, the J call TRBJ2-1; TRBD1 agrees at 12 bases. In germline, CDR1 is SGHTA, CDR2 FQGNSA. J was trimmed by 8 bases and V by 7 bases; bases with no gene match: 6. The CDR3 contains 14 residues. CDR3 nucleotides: TGTGCCAGCACAACGGGACAGGGGGCATATGAGCAGTTCTTC. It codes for CASTTGQGAYEQFF. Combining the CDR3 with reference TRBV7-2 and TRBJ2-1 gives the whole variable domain GAGVSQSPSNKVTEKGKDVELRCDPISGHTALYWYRQSLGQGLEFLIYFQGNSAPDKSGLPSDRFSAERTGGSVSTLTIQRTQQEDSAVYLCASTTGQGAYEQFFGPGTRLTVL.

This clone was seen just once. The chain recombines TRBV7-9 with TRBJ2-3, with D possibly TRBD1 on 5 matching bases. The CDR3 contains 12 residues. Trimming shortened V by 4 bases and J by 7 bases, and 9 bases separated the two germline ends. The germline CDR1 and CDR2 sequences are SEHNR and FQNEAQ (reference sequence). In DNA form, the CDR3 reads TGTGCCAGCAGCTCTGACAGAAATACGCAGTATTTT. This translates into CASSSDRNTQYF.

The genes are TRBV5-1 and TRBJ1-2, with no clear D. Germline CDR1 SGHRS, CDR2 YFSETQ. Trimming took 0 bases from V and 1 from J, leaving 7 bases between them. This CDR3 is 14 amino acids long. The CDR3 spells CASSLEGGNYGYTF. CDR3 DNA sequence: TGCGCCAGCAGCTTGGAAGGAGGTAACTATGGCTACACCTTC.

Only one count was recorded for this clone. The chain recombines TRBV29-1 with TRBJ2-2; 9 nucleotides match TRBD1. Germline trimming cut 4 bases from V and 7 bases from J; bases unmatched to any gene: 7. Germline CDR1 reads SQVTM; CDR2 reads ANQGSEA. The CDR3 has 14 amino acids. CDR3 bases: TGCAGCGTTGGAAGCGGGACAGGGATCGGGGAGCTGTTTTTT. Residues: CSVGSGTGIGELFF.

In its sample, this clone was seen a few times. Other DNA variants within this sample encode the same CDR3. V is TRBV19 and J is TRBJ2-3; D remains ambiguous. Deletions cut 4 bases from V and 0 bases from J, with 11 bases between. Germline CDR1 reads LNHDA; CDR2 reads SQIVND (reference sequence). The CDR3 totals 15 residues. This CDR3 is CASSTVSGSTDTQYF. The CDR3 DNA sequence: TGTGCCAGTAGTACTGTCTCGGGTAGCACAGATACGCAGTATTTT.

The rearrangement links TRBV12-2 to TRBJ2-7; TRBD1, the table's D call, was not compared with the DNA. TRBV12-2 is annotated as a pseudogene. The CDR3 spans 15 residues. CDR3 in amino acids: CASRLSRDTSYEQYF. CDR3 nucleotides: TGTGCAAGTCGCTTAAGTCGGGACACCTCCTACGAGCAGTACTTC.

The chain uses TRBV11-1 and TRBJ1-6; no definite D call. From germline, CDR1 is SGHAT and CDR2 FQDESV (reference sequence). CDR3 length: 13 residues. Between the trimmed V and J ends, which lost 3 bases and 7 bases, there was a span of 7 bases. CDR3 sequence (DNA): TGTGCCAGCAGCTTCGGTGAGAATTCACCCCTCCACTTT. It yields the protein CASSFGENSPLHF.

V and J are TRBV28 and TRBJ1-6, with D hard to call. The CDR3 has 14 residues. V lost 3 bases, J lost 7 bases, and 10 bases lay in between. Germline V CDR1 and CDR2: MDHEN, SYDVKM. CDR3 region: CASSFRGGNSPLHF. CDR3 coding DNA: TGTGCCAGCAGTTTTAGAGGAGGGAATTCACCCCTCCACTTT.

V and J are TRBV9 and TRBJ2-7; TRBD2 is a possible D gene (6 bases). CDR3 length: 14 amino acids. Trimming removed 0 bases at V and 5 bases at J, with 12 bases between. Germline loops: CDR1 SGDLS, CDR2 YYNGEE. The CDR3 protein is CASSVEEGVNEQYF. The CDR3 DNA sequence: TGTGCCAGCAGCGTAGAGGAGGGAGTCAACGAGCAGTACTTC.

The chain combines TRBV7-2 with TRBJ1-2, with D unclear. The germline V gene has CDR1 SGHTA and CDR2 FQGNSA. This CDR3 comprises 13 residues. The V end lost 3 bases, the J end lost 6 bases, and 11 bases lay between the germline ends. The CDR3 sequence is CASSLAHGDGYTF. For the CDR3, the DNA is TGTGCCAGCAGCTTGGCGCACGGGGATGGCTACACCTTC.

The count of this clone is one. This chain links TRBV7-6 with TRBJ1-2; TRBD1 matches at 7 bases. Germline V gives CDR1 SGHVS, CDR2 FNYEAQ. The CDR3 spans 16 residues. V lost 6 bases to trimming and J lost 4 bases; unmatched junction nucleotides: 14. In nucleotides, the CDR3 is TGTGCCAGCAGTTTGGGGCGACAGGGCTCGGTCTATGGCTACACCTTC. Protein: CASSLGRQGSVYGYTF.

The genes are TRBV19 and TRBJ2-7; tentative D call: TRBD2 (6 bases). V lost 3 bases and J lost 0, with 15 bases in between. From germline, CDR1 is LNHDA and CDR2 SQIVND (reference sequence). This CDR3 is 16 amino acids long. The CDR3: CASSIGDLPSSYEQYF. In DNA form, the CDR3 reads TGTGCCAGTAGTATTGGGGACTTACCGAGCTCCTACGAGCAGTACTTC.

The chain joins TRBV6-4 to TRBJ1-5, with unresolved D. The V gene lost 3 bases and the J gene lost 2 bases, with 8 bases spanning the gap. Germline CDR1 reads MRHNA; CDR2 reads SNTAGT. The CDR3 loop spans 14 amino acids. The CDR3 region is CASSEGGGNQPQHF. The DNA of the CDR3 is TGTGCCAGCAGTGAGGGAGGAGGCAATCAGCCCCAGCATTTT.

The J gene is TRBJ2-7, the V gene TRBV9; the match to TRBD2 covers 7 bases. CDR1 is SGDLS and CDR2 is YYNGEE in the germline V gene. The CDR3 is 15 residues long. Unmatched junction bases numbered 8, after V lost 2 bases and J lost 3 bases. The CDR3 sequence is CASSVPSSGVYEQYF. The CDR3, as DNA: TGTGCCAGCAGCGTCCCCTCAAGCGGGGTCTACGAGCAGTACTTC.

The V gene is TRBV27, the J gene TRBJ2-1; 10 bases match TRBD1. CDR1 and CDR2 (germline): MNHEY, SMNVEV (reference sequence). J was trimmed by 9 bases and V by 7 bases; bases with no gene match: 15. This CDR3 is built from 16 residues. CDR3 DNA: TGTGCCAGCAAGGGGGCCTCGACAGGGGGCCTAGGTGAGCAGTTCTTC. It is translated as CASKGASTGGLGEQFF.

For the CDR3, the DNA is TGCAGCGTTGACGGGGGCACCGGGGAGCTGTTTTTT. Amino acid sequence: CSVDGGTGELFF. The chain employs TRBV29-1 and TRBJ2-2, with D perhaps matching TRBD2 (6 bases). CDR1 is SQVTM, CDR2 ANQGSEA, per germline. The ends were cut back, 3 bases at V and 4 bases at J, with 6 bases in the middle. This CDR3 has 12 amino acids.

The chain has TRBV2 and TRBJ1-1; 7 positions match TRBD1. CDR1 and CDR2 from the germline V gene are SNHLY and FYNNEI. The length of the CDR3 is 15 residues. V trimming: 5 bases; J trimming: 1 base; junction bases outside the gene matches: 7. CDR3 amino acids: CASSYRGQRNTEAFF. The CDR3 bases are TGTGCCAGCAGTTACAGGGGCCAACGGAACACTGAAGCTTTCTTT. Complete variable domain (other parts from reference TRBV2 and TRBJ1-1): EPEVTQTPSHQVTQMGQEVILRCVPISNHLYFYWYRQILGQKVEFLVSFYNNEISEKSEIFDDQFSVERPDGSNFTLKIRSTKLEDSAMYFCASSYRGQRNTEAFFGQGTRLTVV.

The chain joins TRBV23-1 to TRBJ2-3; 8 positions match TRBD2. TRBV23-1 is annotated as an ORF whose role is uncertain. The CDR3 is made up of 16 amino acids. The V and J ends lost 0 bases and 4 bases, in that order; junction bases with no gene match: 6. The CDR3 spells CASSQSRAGESDTQYF. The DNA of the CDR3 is TGCGCCAGCAGTCAATCGAGAGCGGGAGAATCAGATACGCAGTATTTT.

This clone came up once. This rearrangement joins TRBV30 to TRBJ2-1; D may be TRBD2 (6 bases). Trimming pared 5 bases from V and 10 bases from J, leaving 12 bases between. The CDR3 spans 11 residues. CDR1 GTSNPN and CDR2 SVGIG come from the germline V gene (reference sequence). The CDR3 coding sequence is TGTGCCTGGGATAAGGGAGGAGAGCAGTTCTTC. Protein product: CAWDKGGEQFF.

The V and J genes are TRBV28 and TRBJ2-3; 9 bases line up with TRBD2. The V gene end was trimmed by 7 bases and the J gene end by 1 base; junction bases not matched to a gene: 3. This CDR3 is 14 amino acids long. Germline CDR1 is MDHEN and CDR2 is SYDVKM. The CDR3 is CASIIAGGTDTQYF. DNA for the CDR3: TGTGCCAGCATCATAGCGGGGGGCACAGATACGCAGTATTTT.

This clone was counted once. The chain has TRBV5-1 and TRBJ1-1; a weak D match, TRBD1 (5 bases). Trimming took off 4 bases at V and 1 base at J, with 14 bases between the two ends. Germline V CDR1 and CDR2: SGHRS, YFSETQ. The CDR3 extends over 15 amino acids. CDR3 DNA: TGCGCCAGCAGCCCCCCGACAGCAACGAACACTGAAGCTTTCTTT. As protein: CASSPPTATNTEAFF.

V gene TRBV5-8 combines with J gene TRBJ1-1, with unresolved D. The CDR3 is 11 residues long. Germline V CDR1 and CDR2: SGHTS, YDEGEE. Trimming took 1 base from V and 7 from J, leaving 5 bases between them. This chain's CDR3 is CASSLPFEAFF. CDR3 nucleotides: TGTGCCAGCAGCTTGCCGTTTGAAGCTTTCTTT.

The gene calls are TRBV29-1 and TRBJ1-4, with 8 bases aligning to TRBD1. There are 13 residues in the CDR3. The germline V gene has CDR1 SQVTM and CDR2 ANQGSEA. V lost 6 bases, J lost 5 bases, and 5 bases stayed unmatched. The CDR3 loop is CSVRGRGNEKLFF. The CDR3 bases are TGCAGCGTCAGGGGGCGGGGGAATGAAAAACTGTTTTTT.

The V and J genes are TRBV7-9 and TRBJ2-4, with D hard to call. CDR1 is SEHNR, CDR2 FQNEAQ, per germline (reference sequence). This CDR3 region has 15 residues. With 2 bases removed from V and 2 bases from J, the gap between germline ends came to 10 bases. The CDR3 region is CASSLLETPKNIQYF. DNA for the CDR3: TGTGCCAGCAGCTTACTAGAGACCCCCAAAAACATTCAGTACTTC.

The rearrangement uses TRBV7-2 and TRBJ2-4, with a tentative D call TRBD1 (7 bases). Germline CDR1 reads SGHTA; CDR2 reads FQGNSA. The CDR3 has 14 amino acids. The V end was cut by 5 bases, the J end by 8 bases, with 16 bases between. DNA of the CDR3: TGTGCCAGCAGCCCGAACGCGGGACAGTACATTCAGTACTTC. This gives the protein CASSPNAGQYIQYF.

The CDR3 sequence: CASSEWLGGFF. The CDR3 coding sequence is TGTGCCAGCAGTGAATGGCTCGGGGGGTTCTTT. The rearrangement uses TRBV6-1 and TRBJ1-1, with D possibly TRBD1 on 5 matching bases. The CDR3 extends over 11 amino acids. V was trimmed by 2 bases and J by 14 bases, leaving 12 bases between them. The germline gives CDR1 MNHNS, CDR2 SASEGT.